The 23 T cell receptor beta chains listed next were all sequenced from one sample in a study of CD8+ T cells in alopecia areata. Indicated treatment: oral pan-JAK inhibitor, 5-10 mg twice daily. cDNA prepared by RNA extraction and subsequent reverse transcription served as the template for sequencing. Generated by immunoSEQ multiplex PCR, the TCRdb table keeps only in-frame clones and is missing some. Of some 190,000 clones listed, 51% were seen once; the top ten hold around 9.1%. The sample was CD8+ T cells sorted from blood, taken at week 52, from a patient treated with tofacitinib. These receptors were collected from a human donor with alopecia areata.

The rearrangement joins TRBV18 to TRBJ2-7, with D unclear. Germline assignment: CDR1 KGHSH and CDR2 LQKENI. The CDR3 has 16 amino acids. The V and J ends lost 3 bases and 2 bases respectively, with 17 bases between them. CDR3 region: CASSPVFVPYPYEQYF. CDR3 coding DNA: TGTGCCAGCTCACCGGTCTTCGTGCCATACCCCTACGAGCAGTACTTC.

V gene TRBV7-8 combines with J gene TRBJ1-2; D remains ambiguous. From germline, CDR1 is SGHVS and CDR2 FQNEAQ. V lost 1 base, J lost 4 bases, and 10 bases lay in between. The CDR3 spans 14 residues. CDR3 DNA: TGTGCCAGCAGCTTAGGGTCCTGGGTCTATGGCTACACCTTC. Translated, it gives CASSLGSWVYGYTF.

The rearrangement uses TRBV27 and TRBJ1-6; D gene ambiguous. The V gene's germline CDR1 is MNHEY and CDR2 SMNVEV (reference sequence). This CDR3 is 13 amino acids long. V was pared by 1 base and J by 8 bases, with 6 bases between. The CDR3 bases are TGTGCCAGCAGTTTATTTGGGTATTCACCCCTCCACTTT. It is translated as CASSLFGYSPLHF.

This clone appeared a few times. The CDR3 sequence is CASSQDYSPLHF. The CDR3 DNA follows: TGTGCCAGCAGTCAGGACTATTCACCCCTCCACTTT. This chain joins TRBV6-5 and TRBJ1-6, with D unclear. CDR1 MNHEY and CDR2 SVGAGI come from the germline V gene. The V end lost 5 bases, the J end lost 8 bases, and 7 bases lay between the germline ends. The CDR3 is 12 residues long.

V usage is TRBV7-8 and J usage is TRBJ2-1, with TRBD2 identical over 10 bases. Germline V gives CDR1 SGHVS, CDR2 FQNEAQ. This CDR3 has 15 residues. The trim removed 4 bases at V and 8 bases at J, leaving 8 bases unmatched. The CDR3 is CASSSPSGGRDEQFF. The CDR3 DNA reads TGTGCCAGCAGCTCACCTAGCGGGGGCCGGGATGAGCAGTTCTTC.

This clone has more than one count but fewer than ten. The chain combines TRBV19 with TRBJ2-1; D ambiguous. This CDR3 spans 16 amino acids. CDR1 is LNHDA, CDR2 SQIVND, per germline (reference sequence). Deletions cut 7 bases from V and 4 bases from J, with 20 bases between. CDR3 nucleotide sequence: TGTGCCAGTAATCCCTTCGCTACCTCAGAATACAATGAGCAGTTCTTC. Its protein is CASNPFATSEYNEQFF.

On this clone: The sample has other DNA sequences that encode this CDR3 too. The chain couples TRBV20-1 to TRBJ2-7, with D perhaps matching TRBD1 (5 bases). Trimming took off 6 bases at V and 7 bases at J, with 13 bases between the two ends. This CDR3 is 11 amino acids long. CDR1 and CDR2 (germline): DFQATT, SNEGSKA (reference sequence). CDR3 sequence: CSADPREEQYF. The DNA for the CDR3 is TGCAGTGCGGATCCCAGGGAAGAGCAGTACTTC.

This clone was counted between two and nine times. This chain links TRBV30 with TRBJ2-2; TRBD1 aligns across 10 bases. Germline values: CDR1 GTSNPN, CDR2 SVGIG (reference sequence). The CDR3 sequence is 15 residues long. V lost 4 bases and J lost 5; bases outside the gene matches: 7. For the CDR3, the DNA is TGTGCCTGGAATAGGGACAGGGGATTGACCGGGGAGCTGTTTTTT. As protein: CAWNRDRGLTGELFF. Full variable domain (outside the CDR3, taken from reference TRBV30 and TRBJ2-2): SQTIHQWPATLVQPVGSPLSLECTVEGTSNPNLYWYRQAAGRGLQLLFYSVGIGQISSEVPQNLSASRPQDRQFILSSKKLLLSDSGFYLCAWNRDRGLTGELFFGEGSRLTVL.

This clone came up many times. This chain links TRBV6-4 with TRBJ2-1, with no clear D. CDR1 MRHNA and CDR2 SNTAGT come from the germline V gene. The CDR3 runs to 13 residues. Trimming removed 0 bases from V and 7 bases from J, with 7 bases in between. CDR3 region: CASSDSSHNEQFF. In nucleotides, the CDR3 is TGTGCCAGCAGTGACTCCAGTCATAATGAGCAGTTCTTC.

The chain links TRBV11-2 to TRBJ2-3, with 10 bases aligning to TRBD1. CDR1 and CDR2 (germline): SGHAT, FQNNGV. The junction had 4 bases not matched to a gene; V was cut back by 5 bases and J by 5 bases. The CDR3 covers 14 residues. The CDR3 nucleotides are TGTGCCAGCAGCCGGGACAGGGGAAGAGATACGCAGTATTTT. Its translation: CASSRDRGRDTQYF.

The J gene is TRBJ1-2, the V gene TRBV25-1; D is ambiguous. The V gene lost 6 bases and the J gene lost 5 bases, with 16 bases spanning the gap. In germline, CDR1 is MGHDK, CDR2 SYGVNS. The length of the CDR3 is 14 residues. CDR3 bases: TGTGCCAGCAGGGGATTGGGAGACATTTATGGCTACACCTTC. This translates into CASRGLGDIYGYTF.

The chain recombines TRBV5-1 with TRBJ2-7; D is unresolved. V lost 1 base to trimming and J lost 6 bases, with 20 bases between them. The V gene's germline CDR1 is SGHRS and CDR2 YFSETQ. CDR3 length: 16 amino acids. The CDR3 here is CASSLPGAAAIREQYF. CDR3 DNA: TGCGCCAGCAGCTTGCCAGGCGCCGCGGCGATTCGCGAGCAGTACTTC.

This clone has more than one count but fewer than ten. V is TRBV30 and J is TRBJ1-1; 7 bases fit TRBD1. Looked up from germline, CDR1 is GTSNPN and CDR2 is SVGIG (reference sequence). CDR3 length equals 13 residues. The trim removed 5 bases at V and 5 bases at J, leaving 8 bases unmatched. Here the CDR3 DNA reads TGTGCCTGGGGACTCCAGGGGGTAACTGAAGCTTTCTTT. As protein: CAWGLQGVTEAFF.

The CDR3 coding sequence is TGCGCCACCTCGGACGATTCCACTGAAGCTTTCTTT. This translates into CATSDDSTEAFF. This chain uses TRBV5-1 with TRBJ1-1; D uncertain. The V end was cut by 9 bases, the J end by 4 bases, with 13 bases between. The V gene's germline CDR1 is SGHRS and CDR2 YFSETQ. This CDR3 region has 12 residues.

This clone has only a few counts. The chain joins TRBV7-6 to TRBJ2-5; D is possibly TRBD2 (5 bases). From germline, CDR1 is SGHVS and CDR2 FNYEAQ. The V gene lost 1 base and the J gene lost 2 bases, with 8 bases spanning the gap. This CDR3 is 14 amino acids long. The CDR3 reads CASSLEAGQETQYF. For the CDR3, the DNA is TGTGCCAGCAGCTTAGAGGCGGGTCAAGAGACCCAGTACTTC. Filled out from reference TRBV7-6 and TRBJ2-5, the complete variable domain reads GAGVSQSPRYKVTKRGQDVALRCDPISGHVSLYWYRQALGQGPEFLTYFNYEAQQDKSGLPNDRFSAERPEGSISTLTIQRTEQRDSAMYRCASSLEAGQETQYFGPGTRLLVL.

Only one count was recorded for this clone. The chain uses TRBV27 and TRBJ1-3, with a tentative D call TRBD1 (5 bases). The length of the CDR3 is 16 residues. CDR1 and CDR2 from the germline V gene are MNHEY and SMNVEV (reference sequence). Trimming pared 1 base from V and 1 base from J, leaving 11 bases between. CDR3 DNA sequence: TGTGCCAGCAGTTTATACGGCGGGGCTTCTGGAAACACCATATATTTT. Translated, it gives CASSLYGGASGNTIYF.

V usage is TRBV6-1 and J usage is TRBJ1-2; possible D gene TRBD1, 6 bases. Trimming removed 5 bases from V and 5 bases from J, with 12 bases in between. Looked up from germline, CDR1 is MNHNS and CDR2 is SASEGT. The CDR3 runs 13 residues. The CDR3 DNA reads as TGTGCCAGCAGTTCCAGAGGGGGGTATGGCTACACCTTC. This translates into CASSSRGGYGYTF.

The chain carries TRBV29-1 and TRBJ1-5; the D gene is possibly TRBD1 (6 bases). Trimming took 4 bases from V and 2 from J, leaving 9 bases between them. The CDR3 sequence is 13 residues long. Germline CDR1 SQVTM, CDR2 ANQGSEA. The DNA for the CDR3 is TGCAGCGTTGGGGCAGGGGGCAATCAGCCCCAGCATTTT. Protein sequence: CSVGAGGNQPQHF.

V and J are TRBV4-1 and TRBJ1-1; no definite D call. Germline V lookup: CDR1 MGHRA, CDR2 YSYEKL. The germline V and J ends were trimmed by 0 bases and 3 bases, with 8 bases remaining between them. The CDR3 length is 14 residues. In DNA, the CDR3 is TGCGCCAGCAGCCAAGAGTGGGGTTACACTGAAGCTTTCTTT. Translated: CASSQEWGYTEAFF.

The chain links TRBV5-6 to TRBJ2-7, with 7 bases fitting TRBD1. V dropped 3 bases and J dropped 2; count of bases not matched to a gene: 5. The CDR3 is made up of 14 amino acids. CDR1 SGHDT and CDR2 YYEEEE come from the germline V gene. CDR3 sequence reads: CASSSLTGTYEQYF. The CDR3 coding sequence is TGTGCCAGCAGCTCCCTGACAGGGACCTACGAGCAGTACTTC.

The rearrangement uses TRBV7-9 and TRBJ1-6, with 7 bases lining up with TRBD1. V trimming: 1 base; J trimming: 10 bases; junction bases outside the gene matches: 10. The CDR3 extends over 16 amino acids. Per germline, CDR1 SEHNR and CDR2 FQNEAQ (reference sequence). The CDR3 nucleotides read TGTGCCAGCAGCTTAGTTATGGACAGGAGTGGGTCACCCCTCCACTTT. This sequence encodes CASSLVMDRSGSPLHF.

This clone was seen more than once but under ten times. This rearrangement joins TRBV7-3 to TRBJ2-6; 7 nucleotides match TRBD1. The trim removed 5 bases at V and 0 bases at J, leaving 10 bases unmatched. Germline CDR1 reads SGHTA; CDR2 reads FQGTGA. The length of the CDR3 is 18 residues. The chain's CDR3 is CASSASGQFFSGANVLTF. DNA for the CDR3: TGTGCCAGCAGCGCCTCGGGACAGTTCTTCTCTGGGGCCAACGTCCTGACTTTC.

V usage is TRBV9 and J usage is TRBJ2-1; 9 positions match TRBD1. The CDR3 spans 14 residues. CDR1 and CDR2 from the germline V gene are SGDLS and YYNGEE. J lost 8 bases, V lost 4 bases, and 7 bases had no gene match. CDR3 protein: CASSFQRDRDEQFF. As DNA, the CDR3 is TGTGCCAGCAGCTTTCAAAGGGACAGGGATGAGCAGTTCTTC. The full variable domain, its missing parts supplied by reference TRBV9 and TRBJ2-1, is DSGVTQTPKHLITATGQRVTLRCSPRSGDLSVYWYQQSLDQGLQFLIQYYNGEERAKGNILERFSAQQFPDLHSELNLSSLELGDSALYFCASSFQRDRDEQFFGPGTRLTVL.